The T cell receptor beta chain described here comes from a study of T cells in Graves' hyperthyroidism and ophthalmopathy. The study, taken as a whole, reports: The model foresaw ophthalmopathy a median 6.5 months prior to onset. Most thyroid clonotypes expanded above 0.001 appeared in blood too. Patients with ophthalmopathy were separated from those with stable hyperthyroidism by a 13 V-J model.

Amplified TCR beta CDR3 regions came from RNA transcripts. Primed by the HTBI set, a first-round RT-PCR was run on the TCR CDR3. TCRdb re-called the multiplex PCR reads with MiXCR, one entry per CDR3 protein. Of over 700,000 distinct CDR3 sequences in the sample, 18% were seen once. Reasons for excluding patients were uncontrolled infection, other autoimmune disease, pregnancy or lactation. A word on this clonotype: Antigen specificity is unknown.

Material for sequencing was blood. This clonotype was obtained from a woman aged 45-59 years with Graves' hyperthyroidism that later progressed to Graves' ophthalmopathy.

The CDR3 DNA reads as TGTGCCAGCAGTTACGGGGGGCTTATCGGGGAGCTGTTTTTT. Protein sequence: CASSYGGLIGELFF. V usage is TRBV6-5 and J usage is TRBJ2-2, with D tentatively TRBD1 or TRBD2 (6 bases each). CDR1 and CDR2 (germline): MNHEY, SVGAGI. The CDR3 consists of 14 residues. The V end lost 2 bases, the J end lost 7 bases, and 11 bases lay between the germline ends.